Presented here are 17 T cell receptor beta chains from one specimen sequenced in a study of cytomegalovirus exposure and HLA in healthy donors. With 60 Vbeta and 13 Jbeta primers, the PCR was carried out. Assay used: immunoSEQ multiplex PCR; TCRdb lists only in-frame clones, some missing. The data show approximately 110,000 clones, with over 9.5% seen just once and approximately 16% held by the top ten. Sequencing was performed on PBMCs. These receptors all come from a man aged 40-55 years in good health and CMV-seropositive.

This clone was observed a few times. This chain joins TRBV5-1 and TRBJ2-1, with a weak D call TRBD1 (6 bases). Germline CDR1 reads SGHRS; CDR2 reads YFSETQ. This CDR3 comprises 17 residues. Trimming cost V 2 bases and J 7 bases, with 22 bases left between them. For the CDR3, the DNA is TGCGCCAGCAGCTTTACCCCTACAGGGAGCGGAAGGAATGAGCAGTTCTTC. This codes for CASSFTPTGSGRNEQFF.

This clone occurred a few times. The chain has TRBV5-1 and TRBJ1-5; D may be TRBD1 (5 bases). CDR3 length: 14 amino acids. With 4 bases removed from V and 1 base from J, the gap between germline ends came to 9 bases. The germline V gene encodes CDR1 SGHRS and CDR2 YFSETQ. DNA for the CDR3: TGCGCCAGCAGCCCGGGGGAGAGCAATCAGCCCCAGCATTTT. This translates into CASSPGESNQPQHF.

The rearrangement uses TRBV28 and TRBJ2-3, with D possibly TRBD1 on 5 matching bases. V lost 6 bases to trimming and J lost 4 bases, with 11 bases between them. Per the germline V gene, CDR1 is MDHEN and CDR2 is SYDVKM. The CDR3 has 13 residues. CDR3 bases: TGTGCCAGCAGAGCGCAGGGCGCAGATACGCAGTATTTT. Its protein is CASRAQGADTQYF. The full variable domain, with the rest looked up from reference TRBV28 and TRBJ2-3, is DVKVTQSSRYLVKRTGEKVFLECVQDMDHENMFWYRQDPGLGLRLIYFSYDVKMKEKGDIPEGYSVSREKKERFSLILESASTNQTSMYLCASRAQGADTQYFGPGTRLTVL.

This chain uses TRBV29-1 with TRBJ2-5, with TRBD1 as a possible D gene (6 bases). V was shortened by 7 bases and J by 3 bases, with 12 bases between the two germline ends. Germline loops: CDR1 SQVTM, CDR2 ANQGSEA. The CDR3 runs 12 residues. The CDR3 here is CSAQTGEETQYF. The CDR3 bases are TGCAGCGCCCAGACAGGAGAAGAGACCCAGTACTTC.

The rearrangement uses TRBV4-1 and TRBJ2-1, with TRBD2 matching over 10 bases. Germline trimming cut 0 bases from V and 8 bases from J; bases unmatched to any gene: 10. The CDR3 has 17 amino acids. CDR1 is MGHRA, CDR2 YSYEKL, per germline. Here the CDR3 reads CASSQDRLAGVVDEQFF. CDR3 sequence (DNA): TGCGCCAGCAGCCAAGATCGCCTAGCGGGAGTTGTAGATGAGCAGTTCTTC.

A note on this clone: The CDR3 does not close with the conserved phenylalanine or tryptophan, likely indicating a read error. The chain employs TRBV28 and TRBJ2-7, with 7 bases matching TRBD1. The CDR3 runs to 13 residues. Germline values: CDR1 MDHEN, CDR2 SYDVKM. V lost 5 bases and J lost 1; bases outside the gene matches: 2. CDR3 amino acids: CASSPGQSYEQYL. CDR3 coding DNA: TGTGCCAGCAGTCCGGGACAGTCCTACGAGCAGTACCTC.

This clone has a handful of counts. V is TRBV13 and J is TRBJ1-2; TRBD1 agrees at 8 bases. V gave up 0 bases and J gave up 2 bases; unmatched junction bases: 2. This CDR3 spans 15 amino acids. CDR1 is PRHDT, CDR2 FYEKMQ, per germline (reference sequence). This CDR3 reads CASSLGRTGNYGYTF. The CDR3 nucleotides are TGTGCCAGCAGCTTAGGTAGGACAGGGAACTATGGCTACACCTTC.

V is TRBV18 and J is TRBJ2-1, with D perhaps matching TRBD2 (5 bases). CDR1 KGHSH and CDR2 LQKENI come from the germline V gene. Between the trimmed V and J ends, which lost 2 bases and 8 bases, there was a span of 16 bases. The CDR3 is made up of 15 amino acids. The CDR3 DNA sequence: TGTGCCAGCTCACCAGCGGGCACCGAGGTTTATGAGCAGTTCTTC. Encoded protein: CASSPAGTEVYEQFF.

This clone was observed a handful of times. V and J are TRBV7-9 and TRBJ1-2; weak D call: TRBD1 (5 bases). Deletions cut 0 bases from V and 4 bases from J, with 6 bases between. Germline V CDR1 and CDR2: SEHNR, FQNEAQ (reference sequence). The CDR3 runs 13 residues. The CDR3 spells CASSLAQVYGYTF. CDR3 DNA: TGTGCCAGCAGCTTAGCACAGGTCTATGGCTACACCTTC.

The chain couples TRBV19 to TRBJ1-5; a possible D gene is TRBD1 (5 bases). The V end lost 6 bases, the J end lost 5 bases, and 11 bases lay between the germline ends. Germline values: CDR1 LNHDA, CDR2 SQIVND (reference sequence). CDR3 length equals 13 residues. The CDR3 DNA reads TGTGCCAGTAGGGAGACAGACTATCAGCCCCAGCATTTT. Residues: CASRETDYQPQHF.

This clone was observed a few times. V is TRBV5-1 and J is TRBJ2-7; 11 positions match TRBD2. V lost 2 bases and J lost 3; bases outside the gene matches: 4. Looked up from germline, CDR1 is SGHRS and CDR2 is YFSETQ. The CDR3 consists of 15 residues. Here the CDR3 reads CASSLTSGSYYEQYF. The CDR3 bases are TGCGCCAGCAGCTTAACTAGCGGGAGTTACTACGAGCAGTACTTC.

In its sample, this clone was seen many times. The chain has TRBV30 and TRBJ2-2, with TRBD2 as a possible D gene (6 bases). V was trimmed by 0 bases and J by 5 bases, leaving 13 bases between them. This CDR3 has 15 amino acids. Germline assignment: CDR1 GTSNPN and CDR2 SVGIG (reference sequence). CDR3 region: CAWSVTGVLTGELFF. As DNA, the CDR3 is TGTGCCTGGAGTGTAACGGGAGTACTAACCGGGGAGCTGTTTTTT.

This clone was seen a few times. CDR3 in DNA: TGTGCCAGCAGAATAACAGGGGCCGAGCAGTACTTC. Residues: CASRITGAEQYF. This rearrangement joins TRBV2 to TRBJ2-7; 7 bases are shared with TRBD1. J was trimmed by 6 bases and V by 6 bases; bases with no gene match: 5. Germline V gene sequence: CDR1 SNHLY, CDR2 FYNNEI. This CDR3 spans 12 amino acids. Full variable domain (missing parts from reference TRBV2 and TRBJ2-7): EPEVTQTPSHQVTQMGQEVILRCVPISNHLYFYWYRQILGQKVEFLVSFYNNEISEKSEIFDDQFSVERPDGSNFTLKIRSTKLEDSAMYFCASRITGAEQYFGPGTRLTVT.

This clone was counted only a few times. The V call is TRBV19, the J call TRBJ2-3; 8 nucleotides match TRBD2. Trimming cost V 3 bases and J 0 bases; bases outside gene matches: 5. The CDR3 consists of 16 residues. CDR1 LNHDA and CDR2 SQIVND come from the germline V gene (reference sequence). CDR3 sequence reads: CASSILSGTSTDTQYF. The DNA for the CDR3 is TGTGCCAGTAGTATCCTTAGCGGGACTAGCACAGATACGCAGTATTTT.

The chain links TRBV9 to TRBJ1-1; the D gene is possibly TRBD1 (5 bases). Germline values: CDR1 SGDLS, CDR2 YYNGEE. The CDR3 runs 15 residues. V was cut by 6 bases and J by 5 bases, with 20 bases left in between. CDR3 in amino acids: CASTQVYSEWTEAFF. The DNA for the CDR3 is TGTGCCAGCACACAGGTCTATAGTGAGTGGACTGAAGCTTTCTTT.

The chain is built from TRBV7-2 and TRBJ1-1, with a possible D match to TRBD1 (5 bases). The ends were cut back, 4 bases at V and 1 base at J, with 13 bases in the middle. This CDR3 is built from 15 residues. Looked up from germline, CDR1 is SGHTA and CDR2 is FQGNSA. CDR3 in amino acids: CASSSTDIKNTEAFF. Written as DNA, the CDR3 is TGTGCCAGCAGCTCGACGGACATTAAGAACACTGAAGCTTTCTTT.

This clone was detected a few times. This sequence joins TRBV27 and TRBJ2-7; the match to TRBD2 covers 7 bases. The CDR3 sequence is 14 residues long. CDR1 is MNHEY, CDR2 SMNVEV, per germline (reference sequence). J lost 0 bases, V lost 3 bases, and 2 bases had no gene match. The chain's CDR3 is CASSLAGVSYEQYF. Written as DNA, the CDR3 is TGTGCCAGCAGTTTGGCGGGAGTCTCCTACGAGCAGTACTTC.